The entry below gives a single TCR beta chain sequence along with its context. Its recognized antigen is unknown. Per-nucleotide qualities are absent, and no much larger clonotype sits a single base away. The donors were healthy, HIV-negative adults who had no recently reported acute infections or vaccinations. Every donor was a Caucasian adult residing in Nashville, Tennessee, USA. CD4+ T cells were enriched by magnetic negative selection; naive cells were then positively selected on CD45RA, and the negative fraction formed the memory subset. After blood collection by leukapheresis, PBMCs were isolated using Ficoll-Histopaque density gradient centrifugation and then cryopreserved in the vapor phase of liquid nitrogen. Analytical flow cytometry was used to check the purity and quantity of every magnetically sorted T cell population. Each sorted fraction had its genomic DNA isolated and then quantified by UV absorbance on a Nanodrop 2000c.

This record comes from a study of shared clonotypes between healthy human individuals (dated by TCRdb to the early 2020s). Regarding the research as a whole: A few men and two women, aged 18 to 49 years, made up the cohort. To estimate repertoire size and how much clonotypes are shared between individuals, the study performed deep sequencing of blood TCR repertoires from five healthy adults. For each donor, CD4 naive and CD4 memory were each run on three plates, CD8 naive on two plates, and CD8 memory on one plate. Per donor, leukapheresis produced somewhere between about 0.9 and 9 billion PBMCs. Libraries were prepared and TCR repertoires were sequenced by different laboratories using diverse techniques, in order to increase sequencing depth and limit assay-specific biases.

The paper as a whole reports these results and caveats: Rarefaction of sorted-subset datasets indicated incomplete sequencing despite the large sequencing depth. Because the study included only a small number of donors, the genetic and exposure-history diversity represented was limited. Only blood was sampled, and tissue TCR repertoires likely differ from those in blood. Pairwise subsampling led to the expectation that sequencing depth would affect the degree of clonotype sharing among donors. Clonotypes shared by all four sorted-subset donors showed higher generation probabilities than non-shared clonotypes. Naive subsets generally had larger estimated clonotype richness than memory subsets. Sharing across a few donors was observed for around 5% of naive CD4, 3.5% of naive CD8, over 2% of memory CD4, and about 0.4% of memory CD8 clonotypes.

Using the deep immunoSEQ assay, TCR CDR3 regions were amplified from genomic DNA by multiplex PCR. Genomic DNA extracted from each cell subset was distributed evenly over all wells of several immunoSEQ 96-well plates, and each plate served as one replicate. For sorted subsets, roughly 0.2 ug genomic DNA, equal to some 28,000 T cell genomes, was loaded into each replicate PCR. The purified libraries were quantified using a Qubit 3.0 fluorometer, sized with a Bioanalyzer 2100, and then quantified again using the KAPA Library Quantification kit. Each immunoSEQ 96-well plate was sequenced on its own single-read 150-cycle Illumina NextSeq 550 flow cell. Under the source paper's analysis protocol: Because the immunoSEQ output included only junctional sequences and no quality scores, the filtering could not be the same as the filtering used for full-length reads. Sequences were annotated with PyIR, a Python wrapper for IgBLAST v1.9, using IMGT germline references to assign V/J genes and CDR3. Reads were filtered out if the reads had weak V/J assignments (E-value above 1e-6), no CDR3, stop codons, out-of-frame junctions, or ambiguous translated residues. A V3J clonotype was defined by an identical inferred V gene, J gene, and CDR3 amino acid sequence. The percentage overlap between two repertoires was calculated by dividing the number of shared unique clonotypes by the size of the smaller repertoire. RTK rarefaction, the Chao1 estimator, and Recon v2.1 estimates of unobserved clonotypes were used to assess repertoire richness. Generation probabilities were computed with OLGA for all TCRbeta clonotypes obtained by the gDNA method from several donors. Drawn from immuneACCESS, this table holds only the in-frame rearrangements with V and J called that TCRdb kept. Clones are partly lost; checked studies trace under half to an unresolved V gene and leave the rest unexplained. V and J calls and clone size come straight from that table; D and trimming were deduced from the DNA. Here the sample has around 600,000 clones; 97% occur a single time. The ten most abundant clones make up around 0.06% of the sample.

The germline V gene sets CDR1 to SGHRS and CDR2 to YFSETQ. V is cut back by 0 bases and J by 10 bases, with 7 bases in the junction unmatched. The CDR3 sequence holds 15 residues, the cysteine and phenylalanine included. The DNA shown is the 45-base CDR3, in frame from base 1. Input material: naive CD4+ T cells sorted from blood. The cell subset or site label, read with the paper, signifies: CD45RA+ positively selected. This clonotype originated in a woman between 25 and 40 years old in good health. This chain joins TRBV5-1 to TRBJ2-1; 10 middle bases align to TRBD2. The nucleotides read TGCGCCAGCAGCTTGGTTAGCGGGGGGCTCTCGGAGCAGTTCTTC. Protein translation: CASSLVSGGLSEQFF.